Listed here are 3 T cell receptor beta chains from one sample, sequenced in a study of cytomegalovirus exposure and HLA in healthy donors. Repertoires were generated with immunoSEQ multiplex PCR, while TCRdb's copy carries only in-frame clones and drops some. Of about 360,000 clones detected, 86% appear once; the ten largest clones hold roughly 0.75%. Input material: PBMCs. The receptors originated from a woman aged 18-29 years in good health and CMV-seronegative.

J is TRBJ1-2 and V is TRBV2; 7 bases align to TRBD1. The trim removed 5 bases at V and 6 bases at J, leaving 6 bases unmatched. The germline V gene has CDR1 SNHLY and CDR2 FYNNEI. CDR3 length: 13 amino acids. The CDR3 reads CASSQDRLDGYTF. CDR3 DNA: TGTGCCAGCAGTCAGGACAGGCTTGATGGCTACACCTTC.

V gene TRBV30 combines with J gene TRBJ2-2, with TRBD1 matching over 11 bases. After removal of 3 bases from V and 5 bases from J, the junction contained 5 bases not matched to a gene. This CDR3 region has 15 residues. CDR1 is GTSNPN and CDR2 is SVGIG in the germline V gene (reference sequence). CDR3 sequence reads: CAWRVRDRGTGELFF. The DNA for the CDR3 is TGTGCCTGGAGGGTCCGGGACAGGGGGACCGGGGAGCTGTTTTTT.

The rearrangement uses TRBV5-1 and TRBJ1-4; TRBD1 is a possible D gene (6 bases). CDR1 and CDR2 (germline): SGHRS, YFSETQ. CDR3 length: 16 residues. V dropped 0 bases and J dropped 8 bases, with 17 bases sitting between them. The chain's CDR3 is CASSLVSGERNEKLFF. In nucleotides, the CDR3 is TGCGCCAGCAGCTTGGTGTCAGGGGAGAGAAACGAAAAACTGTTTTTT.